Presented here are 12 T cell receptor beta chains from one specimen sequenced in a study of blood T cell repertoires in COVID-19. Clones were sequenced by immunoSEQ multiplex PCR, and TCRdb holds only the in-frame ones, with some missing. The sample comprises some 96,000 clones, roughly nine tenths of which are singletons, and roughly 7.3% rests with the top ten. Sample: peripheral blood. The source of these receptors is a man aged 25 to 45 in a cohort sampled during active COVID-19.

J is TRBJ2-7 and V is TRBV6-5; 7 positions match TRBD2. V trimming: 5 bases; J trimming: 7 bases; junction bases outside the gene matches: 8. Germline CDR1 is MNHEY and CDR2 is SVGAGI. The CDR3 length is 13 residues. The CDR3: CASSRAGVREQYF. As DNA, the CDR3 is TGTGCCAGCAGTCGGGCGGGAGTTAGGGAGCAGTACTTC.

The chain is built from TRBV11-2 and TRBJ2-1, with TRBD2 as a possible D gene (7 bases). Trimming shortened V by 0 bases and J by 10 bases, and 13 bases separated the two germline ends. Germline loops: CDR1 SGHAT, CDR2 FQNNGV. This CDR3 contains 14 residues. CDR3: CASSLDGGGREQFF. The CDR3, as DNA: TGTGCCAGCAGCTTAGATGGCGGGGGCAGGGAGCAGTTCTTC.

The rearrangement uses TRBV18 and TRBJ2-3; D is unclear. CDR1 is KGHSH, CDR2 LQKENI, per germline. Deletions cut 3 bases from V and 0 bases from J, with 13 bases between. This CDR3 spans 16 amino acids. CDR3 loop: CASSPAARLSTDTQYF. CDR3 DNA sequence: TGTGCCAGCTCACCCGCGGCCAGACTTAGCACAGATACGCAGTATTTT.

J is TRBJ1-1 and V is TRBV5-1, with D unclear. The V and J ends lost 4 bases and 5 bases respectively, with 18 bases between them. Germline V gene lookup returns CDR1 SGHRS and CDR2 YFSETQ. The CDR3 is 15 amino acids. CDR3 sequence (DNA): TGCGCCAGCAGCCTAGAAGGGCAAGGGAGGACTGAAGCTTTCTTT. Translation: CASSLEGQGRTEAFF.

The gene calls are TRBV11-2 and TRBJ2-5, with D maybe TRBD1 (6 bases). Trimming shortened V by 4 bases and J by 3 bases, and 12 bases separated the two germline ends. This CDR3 region has 14 residues. The germline V gene has CDR1 SGHAT and CDR2 FQNNGV. CDR3 residues: CASSSGAGEETQYF. In nucleotides, the CDR3 is TGTGCCAGCAGCTCAGGGGCAGGGGAAGAGACCCAGTACTTC.

The chain has TRBV10-3 and TRBJ2-7, with a possible D match to TRBD2 (5 bases). The germline V gene has CDR1 ENHRY and CDR2 SYGVKD. V lost 0 bases and J 7 bases, leaving 13 bases between the germline ends. The CDR3 runs to 14 residues. The CDR3 spells CAISESPDSPEQYF. Here the CDR3 DNA reads TGTGCCATCAGTGAGTCCCCGGACTCTCCGGAGCAGTACTTC.

The table lists this clone with a few counts. The identical CDR3 is also encoded by other nucleotide sequences in the sample. In DNA form, the CDR3 reads TGTGCCAGTAGTCGTTCCAGCGGGGGGGCCGGTTCCGGGGAGCTGTTTTTT. Amino acids: CASSRSSGGAGSGELFF. The chain has TRBV19 and TRBJ2-2, with 10 bases lining up with TRBD2. Looked up from germline, CDR1 is LNHDA and CDR2 is SQIVND (reference sequence). This CDR3 comprises 17 residues. After removal of 5 bases from V and 6 bases from J, the junction contained 12 bases not matched to a gene.

V usage is TRBV15 and J usage is TRBJ2-3; no definite D call. The germline CDR1 and CDR2 sequences are LNHNV and YYDKDF (reference sequence). Trimming cost V 5 bases and J 0 bases, with 12 bases left between them. This CDR3 has 15 residues. CDR3 sequence: CATSRMGESTDTQYF. The CDR3 DNA is TGTGCCACCAGCCGCATGGGCGAGAGCACAGATACGCAGTATTTT.

In regard to this clone: Its ends do not fully match the called genes, so a read error is possible. The chain links TRBV5-1 to TRBJ1-2; perhaps TRBD1 as D (6 bases). Germline V CDR1 and CDR2: SGHRS, YFSETQ. This CDR3 region has 15 residues. The CDR3 sequence is CASSLRQGTNHGYTF. The CDR3 DNA reads as TGCGCCAGCAGCTTGAGGCAGGGGACTAACCATGGCTACACCTTC.

As DNA, the CDR3 is TGCAGCGTTCGGGGTACGTTAGTGAAGACCCAGTACTTC. It is translated as CSVRGTLVKTQYF. The chain recombines TRBV29-1 with TRBJ2-5; a possible D gene is TRBD2 (5 bases). The germline V and J ends were trimmed by 5 bases and 6 bases, with 16 bases remaining between them. From germline, CDR1 is SQVTM and CDR2 ANQGSEA. This CDR3 is built from 13 residues.

The rearrangement uses TRBV3-1 (or the pseudogene TRBV3-2) and TRBJ1-6, with 7 positions matching TRBD1. The CDR3 has 15 amino acids. The V segment lost 1 base and the J segment 7 bases; nucleotides outside the gene matches: 4. The germline gives CDR1 LGHDT, CDR2 YNNKEL (reference sequence). CDR3 DNA sequence: TGTGCCAGCAGCCAAGGGACAGGATTAAATTCACCCCTCCACTTT. Protein product: CASSQGTGLNSPLHF.

This chain connects TRBV3-1 (or the pseudogene TRBV3-2) to TRBJ1-2; TRBD1 aligns across 11 bases. The V segment lost 1 base and the J segment 7 bases; nucleotides outside the gene matches: 2. Per the germline V gene, CDR1 is LGHDT and CDR2 is YNNKEL (reference sequence). CDR3 length: 14 residues. The CDR3 DNA sequence: TGTGCCAGCAGCCAAGGGACAGGGGGCGGTGGCTACACCTTC. It is translated as CASSQGTGGGGYTF.